Given below is one TCR beta chain in context. The sample comes from a study of cytomegalovirus exposure and HLA in healthy donors. Assay used: immunoSEQ multiplex PCR; TCRdb lists only in-frame clones, some missing. The table records 150,000 to 200,000 clones, approximately 96% of them present only once. Material: PBMCs. The source is a woman aged 18 to 35 in good health and CMV-seronegative.

CDR3 amino acids: CASSSHRGLNLDTEAFF. The CDR3 nucleotides are TGTGCCAGCAGCTCCCACAGGGGGCTTAATTTGGACACTGAAGCTTTCTTT. V and J are TRBV5-8 and TRBJ1-1; 9 bases match TRBD1. CDR3 length equals 17 residues. Germline-derived CDR1 and CDR2 are SGHTS and YDEGEE. The trim removed 3 bases at V and 3 bases at J, leaving 12 bases unmatched.